These 2 T cell receptor beta chains share one sample of origin, sequenced in a study of OX40 agonist ivuxolimab in advanced cancers. Generated by immunoSEQ multiplex PCR, the TCRdb table keeps only in-frame clones and is missing some. The table lists around 75,000 clones, around 92% of them singletons, with around 2.5% in the top ten. This material consisted of CD4+ or CD8+ T cells sorted from blood, taken in a trial of the OX40 agonist ivuxolimab. These TCRs come from an adult with an advanced solid tumor such as melanoma, head and neck, liver or kidney cancer.

V is TRBV5-4 and J is TRBJ2-7; D may be TRBD2 (5 bases). Trimming pared 4 bases from V and 2 bases from J, leaving 19 bases between. In germline, CDR1 is SGHNT, CDR2 YYREEE (reference sequence). The CDR3 is 16 residues long. This chain's CDR3 is CASSPTADRGTYEQYF. CDR3 nucleotides: TGTGCCAGCAGCCCTACTGCGGACCGGGGAACCTACGAGCAGTACTTC.

This chain joins TRBV6-6 and TRBJ1-1; 10 bases align to TRBD1. V shed 7 bases, J shed 6 bases, and the junction held 14 bases outside the gene matches. Germline CDR1 and CDR2: MNHNY and SVGAGI (reference sequence). The CDR3 totals 16 residues. Written as DNA, the CDR3 is TGTGCCAGCACTAACGCGGTCGACAGGGGGCTACCTGAAGCTTTCTTT. Its protein product is CASTNAVDRGLPEAFF.